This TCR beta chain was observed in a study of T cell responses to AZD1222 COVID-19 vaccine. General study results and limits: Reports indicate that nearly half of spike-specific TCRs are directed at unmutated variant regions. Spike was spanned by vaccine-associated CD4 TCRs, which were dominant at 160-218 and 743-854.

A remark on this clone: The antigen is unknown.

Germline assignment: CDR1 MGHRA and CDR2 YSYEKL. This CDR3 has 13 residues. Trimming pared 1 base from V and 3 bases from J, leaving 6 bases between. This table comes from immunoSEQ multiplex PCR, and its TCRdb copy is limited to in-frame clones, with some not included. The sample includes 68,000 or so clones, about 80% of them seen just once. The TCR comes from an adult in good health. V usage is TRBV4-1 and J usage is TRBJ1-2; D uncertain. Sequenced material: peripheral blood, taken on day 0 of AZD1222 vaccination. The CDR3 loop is CASSQGSDYGYTF. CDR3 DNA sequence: TGCGCCAGCAGCCAAGGATCCGACTATGGCTACACCTTC.